This entry is about one T cell receptor (beta chain). Its specificity is unknown. The data originate from a study of T cell clonotyping in hematopoietic cell transplantation. Findings of the study overall: CD4 and CD8 repertoire contributions could not be separated without sorting.

Only in-frame clones appear in the TCRdb table, and some are missing; sequencing was by immunoSEQ multiplex PCR. The sample lists 6,300 or so clones; roughly nine tenths were seen once. The length of the CDR3 is 15 residues. With 0 bases removed from V and 3 bases from J, the gap between germline ends came to 11 bases. Germline CDR1 and CDR2: SEHNR and FQNEAQ (reference sequence). This specimen consisted of peripheral blood mononuclear cells, obtained 180 days after allogeneic stem cell transplant. This receptor was obtained from a female patient aged 50-59 years who had an allogeneic stem cell transplant from an unrelated donor, so the T cells may come from the graft donor. Some clones in this sample may be carry-over from other donors' samples. This chain uses TRBV7-9 with TRBJ1-1; perhaps TRBD1 as D (6 bases). CDR3 bases: TGTGCCAGCAGCTTAGCCGGGGGCCGAGACACTGAAGCTTTCTTT. Translated, it gives CASSLAGGRDTEAFF.